A single sample is the source of the 25 T cell receptor beta chains below, sequenced in a study of blood T cell repertoires in COVID-19. Some clones are missing from TCRdb's copy, which holds only in-frame ones; the method was immunoSEQ multiplex PCR. The sample lists 200,000 or so clones, 80% to 90% seen once, with 4.8% in the top ten. Sequencing input: PBMCs or T cells enriched from blood (not recorded which). Receptors originate from a woman between 45 and 60 years old who had been exposed to COVID-19.

The rearrangement uses TRBV10-3 and TRBJ1-3; TRBD1 agrees at 8 bases. The ends lost 2 bases at V and 8 bases at J; junction bases unmatched: 5. The CDR3 runs to 14 residues. Germline V gene sequence: CDR1 ENHRY, CDR2 SYGVKD. The CDR3 is CAISEGQGADTIYF. The CDR3 DNA sequence: TGTGCCATCAGTGAGGGGCAGGGGGCAGACACCATATATTTT.

The rearrangement uses TRBV27 and TRBJ2-1, with D hard to call. CDR3 length: 15 amino acids. Trimming removed 2 bases from V and 0 bases from J, with 8 bases in between. Germline V gene lookup returns CDR1 MNHEY and CDR2 SMNVEV (reference sequence). Written as DNA, the CDR3 is TGTGCCAGCAGTTTAATCCCGAGCTCCTACAATGAGCAGTTCTTC. It specifies CASSLIPSSYNEQFF.

The DNA of the CDR3 is TGCAGTGCTAGTAGCGGCTTGGTCACAGATACGCAGTATTTT. Its protein is CSASSGLVTDTQYF. This chain links TRBV20-1 with TRBJ2-3; D perhaps matches TRBD2 (6 bases). The germline V gene encodes CDR1 DFQATT and CDR2 SNEGSKA (reference sequence). CDR3 length: 14 residues. Trimming pared 3 bases from V and 2 bases from J, leaving 12 bases between.

The chain links TRBV11-2 to TRBJ1-1; 8 bases match TRBD1. This CDR3 has 16 amino acids. Germline trimming cut 1 base from V and 2 bases from J; bases unmatched to any gene: 6. CDR1 and CDR2 from the germline V gene are SGHAT and FQNNGV. Written as DNA, the CDR3 is TGTGCCAGCAGCTTAGTAACAGGACAGGGCAACACTGAAGCTTTCTTT. As protein: CASSLVTGQGNTEAFF.

The DNA of the CDR3 is TGTGCCAGCCAACTAGCGGGGGGGCTTGAGACCCAGTACTTC. Translation: CASQLAGGLETQYF. The chain carries TRBV2 and TRBJ2-5; 13 bases are a match to TRBD2. This CDR3 has 14 amino acids. Germline V gene sequence: CDR1 SNHLY, CDR2 FYNNEI. V lost 8 bases to trimming and J lost 5 bases; unmatched junction nucleotides: 5.

The chain links TRBV6-5 to TRBJ2-3; 8 bases are a match to TRBD1. Germline loops: CDR1 MNHEY, CDR2 SVGAGI. V was pared by 8 bases and J by 4 bases, with 5 bases of the junction left unmatched. The length of the CDR3 is 13 residues. The DNA for the CDR3 is TGTGCCAGCCCCGGACAGGGCTCAGATACGCAGTATTTT. It codes for CASPGQGSDTQYF.

V and J are TRBV7-2 and TRBJ2-7; TRBD2 matches at 9 bases. Germline V lookup: CDR1 SGHTA, CDR2 FQGNSA. V dropped 5 bases and J dropped 6; count of bases not matched to a gene: 17. The CDR3 contains 17 residues. The CDR3 DNA is TGTGCCAGCAGCCCTCGTGCGGGGGGGGGCTCTTTTTCCGAGCAGTACTTC. It specifies CASSPRAGGGSFSEQYF.

The V and J genes are TRBV7-9 and TRBJ1-3, with a weak D call TRBD1 (5 bases). The V end lost 1 base, the J end lost 9 bases, and 10 bases lay between the germline ends. This CDR3 comprises 13 residues. CDR1 is SEHNR and CDR2 is FQNEAQ in the germline V gene (reference sequence). The CDR3 is CASSLGSGGTIYF. For the CDR3, the DNA is TGTGCCAGCAGCTTAGGATCCGGGGGCACCATATATTTT.

V and J are TRBV28 and TRBJ1-4, with TRBD1 matching over 8 bases. With 8 bases clipped from V and 5 bases from J, the junction kept 16 bases outside the gene matches. CDR3 size: 17 residues. From germline, CDR1 is MDHEN and CDR2 SYDVKM. The CDR3 loop reads CASRAGQGSKGNEKLFF. CDR3 DNA sequence: TGTGCCAGCCGTGCTGGACAGGGTTCGAAGGGGAATGAAAAACTGTTTTTT. The entire variable domain, with the rest obtained from reference TRBV28 and TRBJ1-4, is as follows: DVKVTQSSRYLVKRTGEKVFLECVQDMDHENMFWYRQDPGLGLRLIYFSYDVKMKEKGDIPEGYSVSREKKERFSLILESASTNQTSMYLCASRAGQGSKGNEKLFFGSGTQLSVL.

This chain uses TRBV6-5 with TRBJ1-4, with D perhaps matching TRBD1 (6 bases). Trimming stripped 6 bases from V and 8 bases from J, with 13 bases between. The CDR3 covers 13 residues. In germline, CDR1 is MNHEY, CDR2 SVGAGI. The DNA of the CDR3 is TGTGCCAGCAGCCTTGGACAGTTGGAAAAACTGTTTTTT. As protein: CASSLGQLEKLFF.

The genes are TRBV7-9 and TRBJ2-1; tentative D call: TRBD2 (5 bases). This CDR3 region has 12 residues. V gave up 5 bases and J gave up 7 bases, with 9 bases separating them. Germline CDR1 SEHNR, CDR2 FQNEAQ (reference sequence). CDR3 DNA sequence: TGTGCCAGCAGCCCAACTAGAAATGAGCAGTTCTTC. It specifies CASSPTRNEQFF.

The chain employs TRBV5-6 and TRBJ1-1; TRBD1 agrees at 7 bases. The CDR3 runs 15 residues. The V gene end was trimmed by 4 bases and the J gene end by 0 bases; junction bases not matched to a gene: 6. The germline gives CDR1 SGHDT, CDR2 YYEEEE. The chain's CDR3 is CASSLRTGLNTEAFF. The CDR3, as DNA: TGTGCCAGCAGCCTAAGGACAGGACTGAACACTGAAGCTTTCTTT.

The count of this clone is one. The chain is built from TRBV20-1 and TRBJ1-1; possibly TRBD1 for D (5 bases). Germline values: CDR1 DFQATT, CDR2 SNEGSKA (reference sequence). Trimming took 3 bases from V and 11 from J, leaving 13 bases between them. The CDR3 runs to 11 residues. This CDR3 reads CSARYGTGAFF. The CDR3 DNA follows: TGCAGTGCTAGGTATGGGACTGGTGCTTTCTTT.

The rearrangement links TRBV6-1 to TRBJ1-6; 8 bases are shared with TRBD1. J lost 10 bases, V lost 2 bases, and 4 bases had no gene match. This CDR3 has 14 amino acids. Germline loops: CDR1 MNHNS, CDR2 SASEGT. In DNA, the CDR3 is TGTGCCAGCAGTGAACAGGGGGCTCGGTCACCCCTCCACTTT. This encodes CASSEQGARSPLHF.

This chain uses TRBV6-5 with TRBJ1-3, with 11 bases fitting TRBD1. The V segment lost 5 bases and the J segment 4 bases; nucleotides outside the gene matches: 4. Germline V gene sequence: CDR1 MNHEY, CDR2 SVGAGI. The CDR3 consists of 15 residues. As DNA, the CDR3 is TGTGCCAGCAGTCGGGGACAGGGGGTGGGAAACACCATATATTTT. Protein sequence: CASSRGQGVGNTIYF.

In this sample, this clone turned up a few times. V gene TRBV4-3 combines with J gene TRBJ2-3; 8 positions match TRBD2. The CDR3 contains 15 residues. Germline V gives CDR1 LGHNA, CDR2 YSLEER. The V and J ends lost 4 bases and 4 bases, in that order; junction bases with no gene match: 7. DNA of the CDR3: TGCGCCAGCAGCCCCGGGGGGGCCGGGTCAGATACGCAGTATTTT. It encodes CASSPGGAGSDTQYF.

The chain recombines TRBV6-5 with TRBJ2-5; 9 bases are a match to TRBD1. Trimming took 4 bases from V and 2 from J; bases not matched to a gene: 5. CDR3 length: 15 amino acids. Per the germline V gene, CDR1 is MNHEY and CDR2 is SVGAGI. CDR3 nucleotide sequence: TGTGCCAGCAGTTCGGACAGGGGTCGGCAAGAGACCCAGTACTTC. Protein product: CASSSDRGRQETQYF.

The rearrangement links TRBV6-1 to TRBJ1-2; 10 bases match TRBD1. V shed 7 bases, J shed 2 bases, and the junction held 4 bases outside the gene matches. There are 14 residues in the CDR3. CDR1 and CDR2 (germline): MNHNS, SASEGT. The CDR3 nucleotides are TGTGCCAGCACCCGGGGACAGGGGAACTATGGCTACACCTTC. Translation gives CASTRGQGNYGYTF.

The chain carries TRBV5-1 and TRBJ2-2; TRBD1 might be the D (8 bases). Germline V gene sequence: CDR1 SGHRS, CDR2 YFSETQ. The CDR3 spans 16 residues. The V gene lost 1 base and the J gene lost 5 bases, with 15 bases spanning the gap. In DNA form, the CDR3 reads TGCGCCAGCAGCTTGCTTGGACAGGGAGGGACCGGGGAGCTGTTTTTT. It encodes CASSLLGQGGTGELFF.

The chain recombines TRBV7-2 with TRBJ2-7; weak D call: TRBD1 (5 bases). V lost 3 bases to trimming and J lost 5 bases, with 8 bases between them. Looked up from germline, CDR1 is SGHTA and CDR2 is FQGNSA. This CDR3 has 12 amino acids. The CDR3 nucleotides read TGTGCCAGCAGCTTGAAGGGGAACGAGCAGTACTTC. Amino acids: CASSLKGNEQYF.

V and J are TRBV19 and TRBJ1-5; D not resolved. The CDR3 runs 13 residues. Germline CDR1 reads LNHDA; CDR2 reads SQIVND (reference sequence). Trimming shortened V by 4 bases and J by 5 bases, and 9 bases separated the two germline ends. CDR3 loop: CASSRREDQPQHF. The CDR3 coding sequence is TGTGCCAGTAGTAGGAGGGAGGATCAGCCCCAGCATTTT.

This chain links TRBV4-1 with TRBJ1-5; 8 bases line up with TRBD1. Germline V gene lookup returns CDR1 MGHRA and CDR2 YSYEKL. Trimming cost V 1 base and J 4 bases; bases outside gene matches: 3. CDR3 length equals 15 residues. CDR3 residues: CASSQVDRVNQPQHF. The CDR3 DNA is TGCGCCAGCAGCCAAGTGGACAGGGTGAATCAGCCCCAGCATTTT.

The V call is TRBV7-9, the J call TRBJ2-3, with 7 bases aligning to TRBD1. CDR1 is SEHNR, CDR2 FQNEAQ, per germline (reference sequence). The trim removed 5 bases at V and 3 bases at J, leaving 11 bases unmatched. The CDR3 consists of 16 residues. CDR3 nucleotides: TGTGCCAGCAGCCTTGGGACAGCAAGTGGGACAGATACGCAGTATTTT. Translation: CASSLGTASGTDTQYF.

The chain employs TRBV7-8 and TRBJ1-2; 7 bases align to TRBD1. This CDR3 is 14 amino acids long. Trimming removed 5 bases from V and 3 bases from J; junction bases left unmatched: 6. Germline V lookup: CDR1 SGHVS, CDR2 FQNEAQ. The CDR3 protein is CASSPQGVDYGYTF. CDR3 nucleotide sequence: TGTGCCAGCAGCCCCCAGGGGGTAGACTATGGCTACACCTTC.

This clone was recorded only once. As DNA, the CDR3 is TGTGCCAGCAGCCAAGAGACTTACAATGAGCAGTTCTTC. Its protein is CASSQETYNEQFF. The chain joins TRBV3-1 (or the pseudogene TRBV3-2) to TRBJ2-1, with no clear D. This CDR3 contains 13 residues. The germline V gene encodes CDR1 LGHDT and CDR2 YNNKEL (reference sequence). Trimming took 0 bases from V and 4 from J, leaving 4 bases between them.